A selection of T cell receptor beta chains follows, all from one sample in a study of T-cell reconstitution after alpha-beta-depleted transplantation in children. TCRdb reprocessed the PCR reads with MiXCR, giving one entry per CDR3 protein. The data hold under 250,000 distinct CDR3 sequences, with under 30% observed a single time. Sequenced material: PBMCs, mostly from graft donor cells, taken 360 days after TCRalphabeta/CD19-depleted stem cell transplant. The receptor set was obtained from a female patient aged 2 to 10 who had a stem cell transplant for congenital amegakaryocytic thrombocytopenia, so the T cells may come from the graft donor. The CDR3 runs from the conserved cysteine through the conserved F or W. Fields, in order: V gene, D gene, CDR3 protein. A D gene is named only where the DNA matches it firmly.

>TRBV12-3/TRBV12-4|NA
CASSRLISYEQYF
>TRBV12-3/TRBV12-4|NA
CATSDGYSNQPQHF
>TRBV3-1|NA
CASSQAIRNTGELFF
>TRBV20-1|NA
CSVCGTKAETQYF
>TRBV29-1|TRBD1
CSVLRTGSSYNEQFF
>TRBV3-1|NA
CASSTSVTLVSGYTF
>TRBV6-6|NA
CASSYGAGDYTF
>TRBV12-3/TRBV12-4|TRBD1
CASSSKTGGYYNEQFF
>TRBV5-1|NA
CASSLAGNTDTQYF
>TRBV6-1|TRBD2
CASCAGLAGVFTDTQYF
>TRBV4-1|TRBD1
CASSRGQGSGANVLTF
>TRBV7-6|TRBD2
CASSFLRTSGQTQYF
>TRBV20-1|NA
CSARDFLREPSYEQYF
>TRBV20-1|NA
CSARVAGASNQPQHF
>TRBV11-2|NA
CASTSAGFTDTQYF
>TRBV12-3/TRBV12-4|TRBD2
CASSSEKTSTLLYEQYF
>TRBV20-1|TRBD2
CSATPPTSGRTDTQYF
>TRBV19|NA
CASSIPVWRGNEQFF
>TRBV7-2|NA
CASSGEGSGATNTGELFF